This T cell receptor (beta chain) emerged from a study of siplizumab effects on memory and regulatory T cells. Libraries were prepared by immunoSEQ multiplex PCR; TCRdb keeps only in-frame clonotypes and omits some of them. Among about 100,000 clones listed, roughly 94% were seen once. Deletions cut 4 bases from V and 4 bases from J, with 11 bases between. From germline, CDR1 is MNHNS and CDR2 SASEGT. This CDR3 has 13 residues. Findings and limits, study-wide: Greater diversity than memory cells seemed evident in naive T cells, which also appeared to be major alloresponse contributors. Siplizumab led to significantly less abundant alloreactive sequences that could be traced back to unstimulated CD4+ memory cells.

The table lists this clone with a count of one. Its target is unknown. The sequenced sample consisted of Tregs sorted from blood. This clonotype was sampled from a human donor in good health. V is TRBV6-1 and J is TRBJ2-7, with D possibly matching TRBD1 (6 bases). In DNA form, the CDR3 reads TGTGCCAGCAGTGCTTTGACAGGTTACGAGCAGTACTTC. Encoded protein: CASSALTGYEQYF.